The T cell receptor beta chain described here comes from a study of T cell responses to AZD1222 COVID-19 vaccine (dated by TCRdb to the early 2020s). A note on the overall study: AZD1222 recipients with second doses at about 4 weeks or about 12 weeks were pooled, because spike-specific TCR depth and breadth did not differ between schedules. Enrollment into the trials was organized by age into subgroups of 18-55, 56-69 and 70-plus years, and those subgroups contained 148, 28 and 57 TCR-sequenced participants, respectively. TCR sequencing was performed for more than 230 trial participants, of whom about 200 were given two doses of AZD1222 and 26 were given two doses of MenACWY control vaccine. Summary of the overall study and its limitations: CD4 TCRs associated with the vaccine covered the entire spike protein, and the dominant responses were in regions 160-218 and 743-854. Spike-specific TCR breadth and depth rose significantly after two AZD1222 doses compared with day 0 and with MenACWY recipients. Most participants were white British and females outnumbered males, and the authors suggested that clonal diversity may have been underestimated. The 56-69-year group was small, and its depth increase did not reach significance, likely because of low power. Conclusions about previously exposed vaccinees are limited, since just 5 or 6 AZD1222 recipients were seropositive for SARS-CoV-2 at baseline. Because no samples from the day 14 peak response were available, repertoires could be characterized only after the peak T cell response. Epitopes outside the regions mutated in the B.1.351 and B.1.1.7 variants were reportedly recognized by nearly half of the unique spike-specific TCRs.

Notes on this clone: The clone's antigen remains unknown. The record has no base qualities; no much larger clone is one base away.

The time point label, as the study defines it: baseline before first vaccination. Vaccinee samples came from UK trials COV001 and COV002, including a single-blind randomized controlled phase 2/3 trial of AZD1222 (ChAdOx1 nCoV-19) in healthy adults. For TCRbeta chain sequencing, PBMC samples were collected from trial participants at day 0 and at day 28 after the second dose. V loses 3 bases, J loses 1 base, and the germline ends lie 7 bases apart. The CDR3 covers 14 residues, taking in both the cysteine and the phenylalanine. The only DNA kept is the CDR3, 42 bases in frame from the first base. As encoded in the germline V gene (reference sequence), CDR1 is LNHDA while CDR2 is SQIVND. The CDR3 regions of human TCRbeta chains were analyzed by immunosequencing. On the study's bioinformatics: TCRs in the repertoires were compared against a reference library of SARS-CoV-2-specific TCRs that had been generated with the MIRA antigen-specificity platform. Breadth meant the fraction of unique TCRs that were SARS-CoV-2-associated, whereas depth meant the fraction of total T cells that were SARS-CoV-2-associated. Using the MIRA data, each spike-specific TCR was mapped to the spike region that the TCR reacts to and placed in a CD4 or CD8 class. Log10-transformed breadth and depth values were compared by one-way ANOVA with Sidak's multiple comparisons tests. Held by TCRdb, this immuneACCESS table contains in-frame sequences only and omits some clones. Under half of the omission traces to an unresolved V gene where checked; the cause of the rest is unknown. The D gene and trimming were derived from the DNA, and the V and J assignments and clone size from that table. Recorded for this sample are fewer than 130,000 clones; about 94% of them occurred a single time. The ten largest clones capture 2% to 2.5% of the sample.

This sample comprised peripheral blood, obtained on day 0 of AZD1222 vaccination. This clonotype was sampled from an adult in good health. This receptor chain uses TRBV19 and TRBJ1-5; TRBD1 might be the D gene, on 6 matching bases. The nucleotides are TGTGCCAGTAGTATGAGGGGGAGCAATCAGCCCCAGCATTTT. This sequence encodes CASSMRGSNQPQHF. When the CDR3 is completed using the reference TRBV19 and TRBJ1-5 genes on either side, the full variable domain is DGGITQSPKYLFRKEGQNVTLSCEQNLNHDAMYWYRQDPGQGLRLIYYSQIVNDFQKGDIAEGYSVSREKKESFPLTVTSAQKNPTAFYLCASSMRGSNQPQHFGDGTRLSIL.